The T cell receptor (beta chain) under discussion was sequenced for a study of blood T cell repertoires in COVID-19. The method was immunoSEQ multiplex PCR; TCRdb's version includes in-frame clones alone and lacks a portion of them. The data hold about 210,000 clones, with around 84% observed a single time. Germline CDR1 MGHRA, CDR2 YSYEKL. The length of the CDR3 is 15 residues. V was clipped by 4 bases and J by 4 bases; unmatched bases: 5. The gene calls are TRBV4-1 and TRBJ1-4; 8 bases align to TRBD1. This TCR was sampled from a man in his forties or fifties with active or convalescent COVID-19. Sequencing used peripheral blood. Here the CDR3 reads CASSPWDRSNEKLFF. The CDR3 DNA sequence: TGCGCCAGCAGCCCTTGGGACAGGAGTAATGAAAAACTGTTTTTT.